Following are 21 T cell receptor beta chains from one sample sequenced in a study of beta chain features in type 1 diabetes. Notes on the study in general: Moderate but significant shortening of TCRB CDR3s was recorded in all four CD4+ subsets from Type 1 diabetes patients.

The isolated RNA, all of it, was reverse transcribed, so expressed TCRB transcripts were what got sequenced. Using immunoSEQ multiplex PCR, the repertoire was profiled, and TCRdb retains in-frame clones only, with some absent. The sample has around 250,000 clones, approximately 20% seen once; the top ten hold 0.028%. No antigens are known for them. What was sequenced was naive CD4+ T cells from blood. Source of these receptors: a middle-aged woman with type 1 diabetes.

CDR3 region: CASSQPDRGAFF. The CDR3 nucleotides are TGCGCCAGCAGCCAACCAGACAGGGGAGCTTTCTTT. This sequence joins TRBV4-3 and TRBJ1-1, with 8 bases aligning to TRBD1. CDR3 length equals 12 residues. Germline CDR1 LGHNA, CDR2 YSLEER. J lost 10 bases, V lost 2 bases, and 3 bases had no gene match.

The CDR3 protein is CATAGGNYGYTF. CDR3 coding DNA: TGTGCCACCGCAGGGGGCAACTATGGCTACACCTTC. This sequence joins TRBV19 and TRBJ1-2; the match to TRBD1 covers 8 bases. V was pared by 10 bases and J by 2 bases, with 3 bases of the junction left unmatched. Germline lookup yields CDR1 LNHDA and CDR2 SQIVND (reference sequence). This CDR3 is built from 12 residues.

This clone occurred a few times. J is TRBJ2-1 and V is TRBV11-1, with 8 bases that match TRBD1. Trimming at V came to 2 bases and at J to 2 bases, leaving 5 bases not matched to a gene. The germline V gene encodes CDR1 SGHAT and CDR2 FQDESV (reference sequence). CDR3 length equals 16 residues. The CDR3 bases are TGTGCCAGCAGCTTAAATTTGGGACAGGCCTACAATGAGCAGTTCTTC. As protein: CASSLNLGQAYNEQFF. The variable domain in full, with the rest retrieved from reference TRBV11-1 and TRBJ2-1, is EAEVAQSPRYKITEKSQAVAFWCDPISGHATLYWYRQILGQGPELLVQFQDESVVDDSQLPKDRFSAERLKGVDSTLKIQPAELGDSAMYLCASSLNLGQAYNEQFFGPGTRLTVL.

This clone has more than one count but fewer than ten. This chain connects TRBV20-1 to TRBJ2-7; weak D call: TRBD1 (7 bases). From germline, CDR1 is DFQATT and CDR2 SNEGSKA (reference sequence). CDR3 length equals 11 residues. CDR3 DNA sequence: TGCAGGGCGGGACAGTCCTACGAGCAGTACTTC. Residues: CRAGQSYEQYF.

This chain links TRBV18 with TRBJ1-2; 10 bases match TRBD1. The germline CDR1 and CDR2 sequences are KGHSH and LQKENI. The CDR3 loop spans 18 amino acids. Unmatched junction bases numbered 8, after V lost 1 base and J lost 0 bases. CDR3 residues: CASSPRDRGLAPNYGYTF. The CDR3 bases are TGTGCCAGCTCACCACGGGACAGGGGCCTGGCTCCTAACTATGGCTACACCTTC.

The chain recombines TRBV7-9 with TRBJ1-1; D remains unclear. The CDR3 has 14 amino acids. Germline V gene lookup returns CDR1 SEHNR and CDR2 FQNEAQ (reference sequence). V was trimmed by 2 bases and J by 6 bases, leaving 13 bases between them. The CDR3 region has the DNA TGTGCCAGCAGCTTATCGGGTGGGAGGTCTGAAGCTTTCTTT. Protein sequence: CASSLSGGRSEAFF.

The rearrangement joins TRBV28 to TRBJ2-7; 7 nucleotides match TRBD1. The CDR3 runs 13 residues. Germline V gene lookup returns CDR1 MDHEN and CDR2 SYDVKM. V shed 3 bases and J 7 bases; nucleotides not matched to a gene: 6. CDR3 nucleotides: TGTGCCAGCAGTTTTCGAGGGGGCAGGGAGCAGTACTTC. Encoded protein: CASSFRGGREQYF.

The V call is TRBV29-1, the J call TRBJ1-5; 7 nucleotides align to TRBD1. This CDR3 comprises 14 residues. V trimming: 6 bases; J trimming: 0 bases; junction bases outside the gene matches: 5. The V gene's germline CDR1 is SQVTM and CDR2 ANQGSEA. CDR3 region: CSVADRDSNQPQHF. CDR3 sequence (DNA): TGCAGCGTCGCCGACAGGGATAGCAATCAGCCCCAGCATTTT. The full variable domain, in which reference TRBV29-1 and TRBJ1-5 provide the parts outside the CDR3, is SAVISQKPSRDICQRGTSLTIQCQVDSQVTMMFWYRQQPGQSLTLIATANQGSEATYESGFVIDKFPISRPNLTFSTLTVSNMSPEDSSIYLCSVADRDSNQPQHFGDGTRLSIL.

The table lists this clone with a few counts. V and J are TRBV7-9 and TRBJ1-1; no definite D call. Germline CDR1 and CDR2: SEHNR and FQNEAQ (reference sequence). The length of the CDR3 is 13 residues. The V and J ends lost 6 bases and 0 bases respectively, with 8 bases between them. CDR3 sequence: CASRLRMNTEAFF. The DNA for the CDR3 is TGTGCCAGCAGACTTCGAATGAACACTGAAGCTTTCTTT.

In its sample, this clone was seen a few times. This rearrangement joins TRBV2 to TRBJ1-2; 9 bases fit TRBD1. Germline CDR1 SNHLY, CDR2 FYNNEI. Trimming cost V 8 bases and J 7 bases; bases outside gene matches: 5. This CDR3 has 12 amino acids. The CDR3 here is CASLQGAVGYTF. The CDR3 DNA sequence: TGTGCCAGCTTACAGGGGGCTGTTGGCTACACCTTC.

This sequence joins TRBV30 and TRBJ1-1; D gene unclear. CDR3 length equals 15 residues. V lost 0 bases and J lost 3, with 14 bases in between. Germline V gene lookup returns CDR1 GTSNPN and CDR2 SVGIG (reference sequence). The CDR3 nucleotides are TGTGCCTGGAGTGTACTGTACGGCGGATACACTGAAGCTTTCTTT. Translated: CAWSVLYGGYTEAFF.

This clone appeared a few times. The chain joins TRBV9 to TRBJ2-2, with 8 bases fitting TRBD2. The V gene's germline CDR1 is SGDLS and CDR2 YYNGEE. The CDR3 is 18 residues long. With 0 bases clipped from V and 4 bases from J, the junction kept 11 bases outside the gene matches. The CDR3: CASSVAMAGGFFTGELFF. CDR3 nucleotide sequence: TGTGCCAGCAGCGTAGCTATGGCGGGGGGATTCTTCACCGGGGAGCTGTTTTTT.

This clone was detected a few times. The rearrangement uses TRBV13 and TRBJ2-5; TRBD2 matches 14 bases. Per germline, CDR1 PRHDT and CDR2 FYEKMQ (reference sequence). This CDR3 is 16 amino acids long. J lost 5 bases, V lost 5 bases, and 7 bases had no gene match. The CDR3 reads CASSPPTSGGEETQYF. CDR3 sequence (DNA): TGTGCCAGCAGCCCTCCGACTAGCGGGGGGGAGGAGACCCAGTACTTC.

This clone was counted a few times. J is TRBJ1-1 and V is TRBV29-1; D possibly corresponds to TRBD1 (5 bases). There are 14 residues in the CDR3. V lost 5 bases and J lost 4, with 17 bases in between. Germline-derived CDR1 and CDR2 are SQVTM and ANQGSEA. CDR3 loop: CSVTTYGGGTEAFF. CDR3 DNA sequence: TGCAGCGTTACTACATACGGGGGGGGCACTGAAGCTTTCTTT.

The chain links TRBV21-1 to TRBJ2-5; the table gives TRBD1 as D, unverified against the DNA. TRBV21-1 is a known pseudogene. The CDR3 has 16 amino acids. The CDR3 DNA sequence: TGTGCCAGCAGCAATGTCTCATGGGGACAGAAAGAGACCCAGTACTTC. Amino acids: CASSNVSWGQKETQYF.

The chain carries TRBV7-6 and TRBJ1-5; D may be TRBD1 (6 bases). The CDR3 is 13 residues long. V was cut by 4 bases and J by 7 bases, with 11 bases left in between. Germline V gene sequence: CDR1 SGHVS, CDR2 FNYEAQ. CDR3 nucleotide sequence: TGTGCCAGCAGCTACAGGGACGGACAGCCCCAGCATTTT. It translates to CASSYRDGQPQHF.

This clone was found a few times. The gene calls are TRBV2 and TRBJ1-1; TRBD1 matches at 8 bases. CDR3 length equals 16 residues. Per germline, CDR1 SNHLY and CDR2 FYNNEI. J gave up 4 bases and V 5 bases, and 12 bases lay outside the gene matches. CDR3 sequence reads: CASSTDRVPPTTEAFF. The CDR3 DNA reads TGTGCCAGCAGTACGGACAGGGTTCCACCTACCACTGAAGCTTTCTTT.

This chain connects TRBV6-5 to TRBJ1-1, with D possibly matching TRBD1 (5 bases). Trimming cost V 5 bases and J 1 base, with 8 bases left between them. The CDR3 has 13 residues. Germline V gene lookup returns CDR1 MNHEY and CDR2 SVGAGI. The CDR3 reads CASSTQGNTEAFF. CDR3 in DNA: TGTGCCAGCAGTACTCAGGGGAACACTGAAGCTTTCTTT.

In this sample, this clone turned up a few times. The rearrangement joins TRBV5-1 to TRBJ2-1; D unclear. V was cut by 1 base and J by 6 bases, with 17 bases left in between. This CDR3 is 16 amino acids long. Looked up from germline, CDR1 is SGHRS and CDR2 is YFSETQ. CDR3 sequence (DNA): TGCGCCAGCAGCTTGCCCCTTTCAGAGGTAGTCAATGAGCAGTTCTTC. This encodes CASSLPLSEVVNEQFF.

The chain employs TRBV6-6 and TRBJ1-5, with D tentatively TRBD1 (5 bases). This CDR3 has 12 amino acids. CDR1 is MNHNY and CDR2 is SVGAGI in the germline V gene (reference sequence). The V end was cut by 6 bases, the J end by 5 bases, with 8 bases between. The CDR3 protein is CASRLQDQPQHF. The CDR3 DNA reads TGTGCCAGCAGACTACAGGATCAGCCCCAGCATTTT.

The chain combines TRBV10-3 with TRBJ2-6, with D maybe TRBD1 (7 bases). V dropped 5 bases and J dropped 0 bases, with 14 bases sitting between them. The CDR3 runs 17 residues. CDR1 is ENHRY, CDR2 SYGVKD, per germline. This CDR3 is CAISKAGQNSGANVLTF. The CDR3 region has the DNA TGTGCCATCAGTAAGGCGGGACAGAACTCTGGGGCCAACGTCCTGACTTTC.